The rows below give T cell receptor beta chains drawn from one sample of a study of blood T cell repertoires in COVID-19. Profiling relied on immunoSEQ multiplex PCR, and the TCRdb table lists in-frame clones only, not all of them. Here the sample spans tens of thousands of clones, 82% being singletons. The sample taken for sequencing was peripheral blood. All receptors come from an elderly man with COVID-19, enrolled during active disease. Each CDR3 is given with its conserved first and last residue. A D gene is named only where the DNA matches it firmly. Clone size is shown for a subset of rows, as once, few, many or a class of expanded clone.

>NA|NA|TRBV30|TRBJ1-5
CAWSVQALPQHF
TGTGCCTGGAGTGTACAGGCCCTTCCCCAGCATTTT
>NA|TRBD1|TRBV6-5|TRBJ2-7
CASSYSNRGPHEQYF
TGTGCCAGCAGTTACTCGAACAGGGGGCCCCACGAGCAGTACTTC
>NA|NA|TRBV18|TRBJ1-3
CASSPSGTLGNTIYF
TGTGCCAGCTCACCTTCCGGGACACTCGGAAACACCATATATTTT
>NA|NA|TRBV6-5|TRBJ1-5
CASSPRAVGNQPQHF
TGTGCCAGCAGCCCCAGGGCCGTCGGCAATCAGCCCCAGCATTTT
>NA|NA|TRBV6-4|TRBJ1-1
CASSDNPLSTEAFF
TGTGCCAGCAGTGACAACCCCCTGAGCACTGAAGCTTTCTTT
>NA|TRBD1|TRBV3-1/TRBV3-2|TRBJ2-2
CASSGVWGTGDTGELFF
TGTGCCAGCAGCGGCGTATGGGGGACAGGGGACACCGGGGAGCTGTTTTTT
>NA|NA|TRBV19|TRBJ2-7
CARPRWGVYEQYF
TGTGCCAGACCTCGGTGGGGCGTCTACGAGCAGTACTTC
>NA|TRBD1|TRBV2|TRBJ1-5
CASSSDRDYQPQHF
TGTGCCAGCAGTTCGGACAGGGATTATCAGCCCCAGCATTTT
>NA|TRBD2|TRBV27|TRBJ2-1
CASSFPLAGKQGEQFF
TGTGCCAGCAGTTTCCCCCTAGCGGGGAAGCAGGGTGAGCAGTTCTTC
>NA|NA|TRBV7-6|TRBJ1-3
CASSAYRASSGNTIYF
TGTGCCAGCAGCGCCTACAGGGCCAGCTCTGGAAACACCATATATTTT
>few|NA|TRBV18|TRBJ1-2
CASSPNAQGDYGYTF
TGTGCCAGCTCACCAAACGCCCAAGGGGACTATGGCTACACCTTC
>few|TRBD1|TRBV2|TRBJ1-5
CASNRGQGLQPQHF
TGTGCCAGTAACCGGGGACAGGGTCTCCAGCCCCAGCATTTT
>few|NA|TRBV21-1|TRBJ2-3
CASSGRQGATDTQYF
TGTGCCAGCAGCGGTCGACAGGGGGCAACGGATACGCAGTATTTT
>NA|TRBD1|TRBV19|TRBJ2-7
CASRDRGHSYEQYF
TGTGCCAGTAGGGACAGGGGTCACTCCTACGAGCAGTACTTC
>NA|TRBD2|TRBV27|TRBJ2-1
CASSSYSGGAYNEQFF
TGTGCCAGCAGTTCATATAGCGGGGGGGCCTACAATGAGCAGTTCTTC
>NA|NA|TRBV28|TRBJ2-3
CASSLSHRDSTDTQYF
TGTGCCAGCAGTTTATCCCACAGGGATAGCACAGATACGCAGTATTTT
>NA|NA|TRBV30|TRBJ2-7
CAWSREAGYEQYF
TGTGCCTGGAGCAGGGAGGCGGGCTACGAGCAGTACTTC
>few|NA|TRBV5-6|TRBJ1-2
CASSPPVPHGYTF
TGTGCCAGCAGCCCCCCGGTGCCGCATGGCTACACCTTC
>NA|NA|TRBV14|TRBJ2-1
CASSIEGEQFF
TGTGCCAGCAGCATAGAGGGTGAGCAGTTCTTC
>NA|TRBD1|TRBV6-4|TRBJ2-1
CASSVDRGDEQFF
TGTGCCAGCAGTGTCGACAGGGGCGATGAGCAGTTCTTC
>NA|NA|TRBV28|TRBJ1-2
CASRYSPGTSDSNYGYTF
TGTGCCAGCCGATACTCCCCGGGTACCAGTGACAGCAACTATGGCTACACCTTC
>NA|NA|TRBV5-6|TRBJ2-3
CASLMRGGGTDTQYF
TGTGCCAGCCTCATGAGGGGAGGTGGTACAGATACGCAGTATTTT
>once|NA|TRBV29-1|TRBJ2-3
CSVRSTERDTQYF
TGCAGCGTCCGTTCGACAGAACGAGATACGCAGTATTTT
>NA|NA|TRBV5-1|TRBJ2-2
CASSLDRVSGELFF
TGCGCCAGCAGCTTGGATCGCGTAAGCGGGGAGCTGTTTTTT
>NA|NA|TRBV25-1|TRBJ2-3
CASSELVQYF
TGTGCCAGCAGTGAACTAGTTCAGTATTTT
>NA|NA|TRBV5-1|TRBJ2-2
CASSPLPIEHTGELFF
TGCGCCAGCAGCCCCCTTCCGATAGAACACACCGGGGAGCTGTTTTTT
>few|TRBD1|TRBV5-1|TRBJ1-6
CASSLVGTGTNSPLHF
TGCGCCAGCAGCTTGGTAGGGACAGGGACCAATTCACCCCTCCACTTT
>NA|NA|TRBV7-2|TRBJ1-6
CASSTQGGLGSPLHF
TGTGCCAGCAGCACTCAAGGGGGTTTGGGGTCACCCCTCCACTTT
>once|NA|TRBV30|TRBJ2-2
CAWRGTGGAGELFF
TGTGCCTGGAGAGGAACAGGGGGGGCCGGGGAGCTGTTTTTT
>NA|NA|TRBV19|TRBJ1-1
CASSSGAGLNTEAFF
TGTGCCAGTAGTTCTGGTGCAGGCCTGAACACTGAAGCTTTCTTT
>NA|TRBD2|TRBV5-1|TRBJ2-3
CASSSGTSGTDTQYF
TGCGCCAGCAGCTCCGGGACTAGCGGCACAGATACGCAGTATTTT
>once|TRBD2|TRBV12-5|TRBJ2-2
CASATRGQGLAGAGTGELFF
TGTGCTAGTGCCACCCGGGGACAAGGACTAGCGGGGGCGGGCACCGGGGAGCTGTTTTTT
>NA|TRBD1|TRBV7-3|TRBJ1-1
CASSSGTGTEAFF
TGTGCCAGCAGCTCCGGGACAGGGACTGAAGCTTTCTTT
>NA|NA|TRBV21-1|TRBJ2-1
CASSKAEKEHEQFF
TGTGCCAGCAGCAAAGCTGAGAAGGAGCATGAGCAGTTCTTC
>NA|TRBD1|TRBV3-1/TRBV3-2|TRBJ2-2
CASSPSSGQSTGELFF
TGTGCCAGCAGCCCATCCTCGGGACAGAGCACCGGGGAGCTGTTTTTT
>NA|NA|TRBV7-2|TRBJ1-6
CASSLREASSPLHF
TGTGCCAGCAGCTTGAGGGAGGCTAGTTCACCCCTCCACTTT